The rows below give T cell receptor beta chains drawn from one sample of a study of monozygotic twins with inflammatory bowel disease. After re-calling the 5' RACE reads, TCRdb lists one entry per CDR3 protein, DNA absent. Recorded for this sample: about 160,000 distinct CDR3 sequences. Sequenced sample: blood. The receptors originated from a human donor with ulcerative colitis or Crohn's disease, or a healthy co-twin of an affected twin (not recorded which). The CDR3 runs from the conserved cysteine through the conserved F or W. Each record gives: J gene, CDR3 length, V gene, CDR3 protein.

J: TRBJ2-7
length: 16
V: TRBV12-2
CDR3: CASRLYGHGGPYEQYF

J: TRBJ1-1
length: 13
V: TRBV5-1
CDR3: CASSEGPNTEAFF

J: TRBJ2-3
length: 15
V: TRBV29-1
CDR3: CSVEEGTGGTDTQYF

J: TRBJ2-6
length: 16
V: TRBV2
CDR3: CASSDQGGSGANVLTF

J: TRBJ2-3
length: 15
V: TRBV5-4
CDR3: CAGSLGGRSTDTQYF

J: TRBJ1-2
length: 15
V: TRBV5-1
CDR3: CASSVGQTSNYGYTF

J: TRBJ2-5
length: 12
V: TRBV20-1
CDR3: CSASAGLEPQYF

J: TRBJ2-5
length: 18
V: TRBV18
CDR3: CASSPATGTYREQETQYF

J: TRBJ2-1
length: 15
V: TRBV11-1
CDR3: CASSFGGGDYNEQFF

J: TRBJ1-4
length: 14
V: TRBV15
CDR3: CATSRGATNEKLFF

J: TRBJ1-4
length: 15
V: TRBV3-1
CDR3: CASSHQGRENEKLFF

J: TRBJ1-1
length: 19
V: TRBV12-5
CDR3: CASDRTGSHLGLRNTEAFF

J: TRBJ2-1
length: 13
V: TRBV20-1
CDR3: CSASYTGKNEQFF

J: TRBJ2-1
length: 14
V: TRBV7-3
CDR3: CASSSDRGGNEQFF

J: TRBJ2-1
length: 13
V: TRBV5-5
CDR3: CASSLLADNEQFF

J: TRBJ2-7
length: 14
V: TRBV7-2
CDR3: CASSSPTGSYEQYF

J: TRBJ1-2
length: 14
V: TRBV10-3
CDR3: CAISIKQVNYGYTF

J: TRBJ2-1
length: 13
V: TRBV20-1
CDR3: CSAPVRLRGEQFF

J: TRBJ2-2
length: 20
V: TRBV20-1
CDR3: CSARDAYVRYMSPNTGELFF

J: TRBJ2-2
length: 14
V: TRBV5-1
CDR3: CASSYQGSTGELFF

J: TRBJ2-1
length: 11
V: TRBV11-2
CDR3: CASSQNTEQFF

J: TRBJ2-2
length: 16
V: TRBV7-2
CDR3: CASSLRLIANTGELFF

J: TRBJ2-5
length: 14
V: TRBV20-1
CDR3: CSARVGGSRKTQYF

J: TRBJ2-5
length: 15
V: TRBV3-1
CDR3: CASSQDLASGETQYF

J: TRBJ2-7
length: 14
V: TRBV7-2
CDR3: CASKARGRNYEQYF

J: TRBJ1-2
length: 11
V: TRBV6-2/TRBV6-3
CDR3: CASRGRFGYTF

J: TRBJ2-7
length: 14
V: TRBV21-1
CDR3: CASSKRQKAYEQYF

J: TRBJ1-5
length: 15
V: TRBV28
CDR3: CASSSLTGDYQPQHF

J: TRBJ2-3
length: 14
V: TRBV2
CDR3: CASMRAGFTDTQYF

J: TRBJ2-1
length: 16
V: TRBV27
CDR3: CASSSIGTSGYNEQFF

J: TRBJ2-5
length: 15
V: TRBV3-1
CDR3: CASSQDMSMVETQYF

J: TRBJ1-2
length: 16
V: TRBV4-1
CDR3: CASSQVYPMGNYGYTF

J: TRBJ1-3
length: 16
V: TRBV18
CDR3: CASSPLDVHSGNTIYF